A selection of T cell receptor beta chains follows, all from one sample in a study of CD8 T cells in Susac syndrome. TCRdb ran MiXCR on the immunoSEQ multiplex PCR reads and lists one entry per CDR3 protein. This table has approximately 190,000 distinct CDR3 sequences, approximately 95% appearing once. The source material was CD4+ T cells from PBMCs. The receptors were gathered from a human donor with Susac syndrome. Both conserved end residues are part of each CDR3. The D gene is left open where the match is weak. Clone size is given for some rows only: seen once, a few or many times, or a class if the clone is expanded.

d_call: TRBD2; v_call: TRBV20-1; clone_size: NA; j_call: TRBJ2-5; cdr3_nt: TGCAGTGCCAGCCCCGGGACTAGCCAAGAGACCCAGTACTTC; cdr3_aa: CSASPGTSQETQYF
d_call: NA; v_call: TRBV11-1; clone_size: NA; j_call: TRBJ2-3; cdr3_nt: TGTGCCAGCAGCCAGGGACACGGTGGTAGCACAGATACGCAGTATTTT; cdr3_aa: CASSQGHGGSTDTQYF
d_call: TRBD2; v_call: TRBV5-4; clone_size: NA; j_call: TRBJ2-5; cdr3_nt: TGTGCCAGCAGCTCCGAAGCGGGGGTGGAGACCCAGTACTTC; cdr3_aa: CASSSEAGVETQYF
d_call: NA; v_call: TRBV2; clone_size: NA; j_call: TRBJ2-5; cdr3_nt: TGTGCCAGCAGCCTCGGACAGCCCTCGGTGACCCAGTACTTC; cdr3_aa: CASSLGQPSVTQYF
d_call: NA; v_call: TRBV14; clone_size: NA; j_call: TRBJ2-7; cdr3_nt: TGTGCCAGCAGCCAAGATCGAGGGGGGGCCGCCGAGCAGTACTTC; cdr3_aa: CASSQDRGGAAEQYF
d_call: TRBD1; v_call: TRBV25-1; clone_size: NA; j_call: TRBJ1-3; cdr3_nt: TGTGCCAGCAGTGAAACGGACAGGTACTCTGGAAACACCATATATTTT; cdr3_aa: CASSETDRYSGNTIYF
d_call: TRBD1; v_call: TRBV27; clone_size: once; j_call: TRBJ1-2; cdr3_nt: TGTGCCAGCAGTTTGGGGACAGTAGACTATGGCTACACCTTC; cdr3_aa: CASSLGTVDYGYTF
d_call: TRBD2; v_call: TRBV20-1; clone_size: NA; j_call: TRBJ2-3; cdr3_nt: TGCAGTGCTGTCGGACTAGCGGGGGGGCAGAGCTTGCCAGATACGCAGTATTTT; cdr3_aa: CSAVGLAGGQSLPDTQYF
d_call: NA; v_call: TRBV20-1; clone_size: NA; j_call: TRBJ1-1; cdr3_nt: TGCAGTGCTAGACTGTACACGGGACATTCGAACACTGAAGCTTTCTTT; cdr3_aa: CSARLYTGHSNTEAFF
d_call: NA; v_call: TRBV3-1; clone_size: NA; j_call: TRBJ2-7; cdr3_nt: TGTGCCAGCAGCCAATACCACGGGGAAGCCTACGAGCAGTACTTC; cdr3_aa: CASSQYHGEAYEQYF
d_call: NA; v_call: TRBV6-1; clone_size: NA; j_call: TRBJ2-1; cdr3_nt: TGTGCCAGCAGTGAAGTAGGGTTAGCGCAGTTCTTC; cdr3_aa: CASSEVGLAQFF
d_call: TRBD1; v_call: TRBV12-3/TRBV12-4; clone_size: NA; j_call: TRBJ2-1; cdr3_nt: TGTGCCAGCAGTCCCCGGGACAGGCTGTACAATGAGCAGTTCTTC; cdr3_aa: CASSPRDRLYNEQFF
d_call: NA; v_call: TRBV5-1; clone_size: NA; j_call: TRBJ2-2; cdr3_nt: TGCGCCAGCAGCTTGTTTCTTCCCAGCGCGAACACCGGGGAGCTGTTTTTT; cdr3_aa: CASSLFLPSANTGELFF
d_call: NA; v_call: TRBV20-1; clone_size: NA; j_call: TRBJ1-2; cdr3_nt: TGCAGTGCACGAGCCTTCTCAGCCGAAGGCTACACCTTC; cdr3_aa: CSARAFSAEGYTF
d_call: NA; v_call: TRBV6-5; clone_size: NA; j_call: TRBJ1-3; cdr3_nt: TGTGCCAGCCGCAGGATTTCTTACTCTGGAAACACCATATATTTT; cdr3_aa: CASRRISYSGNTIYF
d_call: NA; v_call: TRBV19; clone_size: NA; j_call: TRBJ1-5; cdr3_nt: TGTGCCAGTAGTAGGTCGCCGCCGGAGGCATCGGCCCAGCATTTT; cdr3_aa: CASSRSPPEASAQHF
d_call: NA; v_call: TRBV27; clone_size: NA; j_call: TRBJ2-7; cdr3_nt: TGTGCCAGCAGTCCCCTCCATGAGGGCGAGCAGTACTTC; cdr3_aa: CASSPLHEGEQYF
d_call: NA; v_call: TRBV5-4; clone_size: once; j_call: TRBJ2-3; cdr3_nt: TGTGCCAGCAGCTTGGCCGGGGGCCGGTGGGATACGCAGTATTTT; cdr3_aa: CASSLAGGRWDTQYF
d_call: NA; v_call: TRBV25-1; clone_size: NA; j_call: TRBJ1-4; cdr3_nt: TGTGCCAGCAGTGAATTCGGGTCTAATGAAAAACTGTTTTTT; cdr3_aa: CASSEFGSNEKLFF
d_call: TRBD2; v_call: TRBV20-1; clone_size: NA; j_call: TRBJ2-5; cdr3_nt: TGCAGTGCTACAAAACTAGCGTTGGAGACCCAGTACTTC; cdr3_aa: CSATKLALETQYF